This is a list of T cell receptor beta chains from one sample in a study of blood T cell repertoires in COVID-19. The assay was immunoSEQ multiplex PCR, and TCRdb's table has in-frame clones only and misses some. The sample has roughly 260,000 clones, about 90% seen once. Sequencing was done on a sample of peripheral blood. The origin of the receptors is a person between 18 and 35 years old with COVID-19, enrolled during active disease. The CDR3 runs from the conserved cysteine through the conserved F or W. Each record gives: V gene, D gene, clone size, J gene, CDR3 protein, CDR3 DNA. D genes are given only for firm matches. Only some rows state a clone size, as once, few, many or a class for expanded clones.

TRBV12-1	.	.	TRBJ2-3	CASSLSLAGRSTDTQYF	TGTGCCAGCAGCCTGAGTTTGGCGGGAAGAAGCACAGATACGCAGTATTTT
TRBV29-1	.	.	TRBJ1-1	CSVEDLRAGGTEAFF	TGCAGCGTTGAAGATCTCCGTGCGGGGGGAACTGAAGCTTTCTTT
TRBV7-9	.	.	TRBJ1-2	CASKGQNPYGYTF	TGTGCCAGCAAAGGACAGAATCCCTATGGCTACACCTTC
TRBV27	TRBD1	.	TRBJ2-1	CASSRTGVLNNEQFF	TGTGCCAGCAGCCGGACAGGGGTCTTAAACAATGAGCAGTTCTTC
TRBV7-9	.	.	TRBJ1-1	CASSTTGRNTEAFF	TGTGCCAGCAGCACCACAGGGAGGAACACTGAAGCTTTCTTT
TRBV24-1	TRBD1	.	TRBJ2-3	CATSDPGQGVTDTQYF	TGTGCCACCAGTGACCCTGGACAGGGGGTCACAGATACGCAGTATTTT
TRBV11-3	.	.	TRBJ2-7	CASSLAPAAPYEQYF	TGTGCCAGCAGCTTAGCCCCAGCGGCCCCCTACGAGCAGTACTTC
TRBV25-1	.	.	TRBJ2-4	CASSVRLSGWDIQYF	TGTGCCAGCAGTGTCCGGCTTTCGGGATGGGACATTCAGTACTTC
TRBV24-1	.	once	TRBJ1-5	CATSDLLTNQPQHF	TGTGCCACCAGTGATTTACTGACAAATCAGCCCCAGCATTTT
TRBV5-1	TRBD2	.	TRBJ2-1	CASSLGSGGLGEQFF	TGCGCCAGCAGCTTGGGGTCGGGAGGGCTTGGTGAGCAGTTCTTC
TRBV5-6	TRBD1	.	TRBJ2-7	CASSSANYLRQGHEQYF	TGTGCCAGCAGCTCCGCCAACTACCTGCGACAGGGACACGAGCAGTACTTC
TRBV29-1	.	.	TRBJ1-1	CSVGGHLNTEAFF	TGCAGCGTTGGCGGACACTTGAACACTGAAGCTTTCTTT
TRBV5-1	.	.	TRBJ2-5	CASSFYGDQETQYF	TGCGCCAGCAGCTTTTACGGGGACCAAGAGACCCAGTACTTC
TRBV7-9	TRBD1	.	TRBJ1-6	CASTSGQANSPLHF	TGTGCCAGCACCTCCGGACAGGCTAATTCACCCCTCCACTTT
TRBV20-1	.	.	TRBJ1-5	CSASFTGNQPQHF	TGCAGTGCTAGTTTTACAGGGAATCAGCCCCAGCATTTT
TRBV25-1	TRBD1	few	TRBJ1-2	CASSESGQGYYGYTF	TGTGCCAGCAGTGAATCGGGACAGGGCTACTATGGCTACACCTTC
TRBV2	TRBD1	.	TRBJ1-6	CASKRDSGSNSPLHF	TGTGCCAGCAAAAGGGACAGCGGTTCCAATTCACCCCTCCACTTT
TRBV21-1	.	.	TRBJ2-3	CASSKLFGAGRTDTQYF	TGTGCCAGCAGCAAGTTATTCGGAGCGGGACGCACAGATACGCAGTATTTT
TRBV5-1	TRBD2	.	TRBJ2-7	CASSPGLAGETDEQYF	TGCGCCAGCAGCCCCGGACTAGCGGGAGAGACGGACGAGCAGTACTTC
TRBV24-1	TRBD2	.	TRBJ2-5	CATSDLEAGDKETQYF	TGTGCCACCAGTGATTTGGAAGCGGGAGACAAGGAGACCCAGTACTTC
TRBV28	.	once	TRBJ1-1	CASSFNSMNTEAFF	TGTGCCAGCAGTTTTAACAGCATGAACACTGAAGCTTTCTTT
TRBV24-1	TRBD1	.	TRBJ2-5	CATSDTLTGGEETQYF	TGTGCCACCAGTGATACCTTGACAGGGGGGGAGGAGACCCAGTACTTC
TRBV5-5	.	once	TRBJ2-7	CASSLGVKYEQYF	TGTGCCAGCAGCTTGGGAGTAAAGTACGAGCAGTACTTC
TRBV11-2	.	.	TRBJ2-7	CASSLGSGVEQYF	TGTGCCAGCAGCTTAGGCTCAGGGGTCGAGCAGTACTTC
TRBV7-9	.	.	TRBJ2-7	CASSLMSGSYEQYF	TGTGCCAGCAGCTTGATGAGCGGGTCCTACGAGCAGTACTTC
TRBV10-3	TRBD1	.	TRBJ1-2	CATGTGTGYTF	TGTGCCACTGGGACAGGGACCGGCTACACCTTC
TRBV9	.	.	TRBJ2-2	CASSGIRGKPGELFF	TGTGCCAGCAGCGGAATACGAGGGAAACCCGGGGAGCTGTTTTTT
TRBV24-1	.	.	TRBJ2-3	CATRDKGTDTQYF	TGTGCCACCAGGGACAAGGGTACAGATACGCAGTATTTT
TRBV24-1	TRBD2	.	TRBJ2-1	CATSLLGTSGMYEQFF	TGTGCCACAAGCTTACTCGGGACTAGCGGGATGTATGAGCAGTTCTTC
TRBV5-1	.	few	TRBJ2-7	CASGLGQTQSEQYF	TGCGCCAGCGGCTTAGGACAAACCCAGAGCGAGCAGTACTTC
TRBV25-1	TRBD1	.	TRBJ2-6	CASSEYPSEQGEDVLTF	TGTGCCAGCAGTGAATATCCCTCAGAACAGGGGGAGGACGTCCTGACTTTC
TRBV10-3	.	.	TRBJ2-3	CAIRKGHQSTDTQYF	TGTGCCATCAGGAAGGGACACCAAAGCACAGATACGCAGTATTTT
TRBV11-2	TRBD2	.	TRBJ2-2	CASSRGLAGVRTGELFF	TGTGCCAGCAGCCGGGGACTAGCGGGAGTTCGCACCGGGGAGCTGTTTTTT
TRBV5-1	.	.	TRBJ2-7	CASSLGQGSIPQGYF	TGCGCCAGCAGCTTGGGGCAGGGCTCAATACCTCAGGGGTACTTC
TRBV27	TRBD1	.	TRBJ1-1	CASRETGTNTEAFF	TGTGCCAGCCGAGAGACAGGGACGAACACTGAAGCTTTCTTT
TRBV10-2	TRBD1	.	TRBJ1-5	CASSAEQGWVNQPQHF	TGCGCCAGCAGTGCTGAACAGGGGTGGGTCAATCAGCCCCAGCATTTT
TRBV5-1	TRBD2	few	TRBJ2-1	CASSLMSSGYNEQFF	TGCGCCAGCAGCTTGATGTCTAGCGGCTACAATGAGCAGTTCTTC
TRBV3-1/TRBV3-2	.	.	TRBJ1-1	CASSRSPGDIGWAFF	TGTGCCAGCAGCCGATCGCCCGGGGACATAGGATGGGCTTTCTTT
TRBV5-6	.	.	TRBJ2-1	CASSLELAKSGDEQFF	TGTGCCAGCAGCTTGGAACTAGCAAAAAGTGGGGATGAGCAGTTCTTC
TRBV13	.	.	TRBJ2-2	CASSFPQGGTGELFF	TGTGCCAGCAGCTTCCCGCAGGGCGGAACCGGGGAGCTGTTTTTT
TRBV29-1	TRBD2	.	TRBJ2-1	CSVRLAGGHLYNEQFF	TGCAGCGTCAGACTAGCGGGAGGCCACCTTTACAATGAGCAGTTCTTC
TRBV19	.	once	TRBJ2-3	CASSMGSIYGSRTDTQYF	TGTGCCAGTAGTATGGGGAGTATATACGGGAGTCGGACAGATACGCAGTATTTT